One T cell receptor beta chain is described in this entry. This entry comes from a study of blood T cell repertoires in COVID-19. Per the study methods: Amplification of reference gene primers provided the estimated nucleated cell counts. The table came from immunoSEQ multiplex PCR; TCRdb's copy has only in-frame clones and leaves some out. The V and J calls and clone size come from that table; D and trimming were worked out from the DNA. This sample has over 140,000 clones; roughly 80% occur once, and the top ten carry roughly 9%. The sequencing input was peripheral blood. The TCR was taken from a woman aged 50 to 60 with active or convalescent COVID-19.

CDR3 nucleotides: TGTGCCTGGAGTAGGACAGGGGATGGGTATGGCTACACCTTC. This sequence encodes CAWSRTGDGYGYTF. The rearrangement links TRBV30 to TRBJ1-2; 9 positions match TRBD1. The CDR3 sequence is 14 residues long. Germline CDR1 and CDR2: GTSNPN and SVGIG (reference sequence). The V gene end was trimmed by 2 bases and the J gene end by 5 bases; junction bases not matched to a gene: 6. Full variable domain (rest looked up from reference TRBV30 and TRBJ1-2): SQTIHQWPATLVQPVGSPLSLECTVEGTSNPNLYWYRQAAGRGLQLLFYSVGIGQISSEVPQNLSASRPQDRQFILSSKKLLLSDSGFYLCAWSRTGDGYGYTFGSGTRLTVV.